This T cell receptor (beta chain) appears in the sequencing data of a study of blood T cell repertoires in COVID-19. At the level of the study: Sites in the United States, Italy and Spain provided acute and convalescent COVID-19 samples. The cDNA or gDNA used as material had been derived from T cells, B-cell-depleted T cells, or PBMCs.

V gave up 4 bases and J gave up 1 base; unmatched junction bases: 1. This CDR3 has 14 residues. The V gene's germline CDR1 is KGHDR and CDR2 SFDVKD. Under the authors' procedure: Estimation of nucleated cell counts was performed using reference gene primer amplification. TCRdb keeps only in-frame clones here, not all; method: immunoSEQ multiplex PCR. V and J calls and clone size are as listed in that table; D and trimming were resolved from the DNA. The sample includes under 350,000 clones, 75% to 85% of them seen just once. Sequences were obtained from peripheral blood. The chain couples TRBV24-1 to TRBJ1-1; 8 positions agree with TRBD1. The clonotype was recovered from a human donor in a cohort sampled during active COVID-19. As DNA, the CDR3 is TGTGCCACCAGTGACGGGACAGGGAACACTGAAGCTTTCTTT. This codes for CATSDGTGNTEAFF.